Below are 5 T cell receptor beta chains sequenced from a single sample in a study of hypomethylating agent response in myelodysplastic syndrome. Sequencing used immunoSEQ multiplex PCR; TCRdb keeps in-frame clones, though not all of them. This sample has 7,000 or so clones, with 70% to 90% found just once. The source was bone marrow, collected before or after starting hypomethylating agent treatment for myelodysplastic syndrome (not recorded which). These receptor sequences come from a human donor with myelodysplastic syndrome.

The V gene is TRBV7-2, the J gene TRBJ2-7; D is possibly TRBD1 (8 bases). Trimming took off 2 bases at V and 4 bases at J, with 15 bases between the two ends. Germline V gene data show CDR1 as SGHTA and CDR2 as FQGNSA. This CDR3 contains 15 residues. CDR3 sequence reads: CASSLITGGVYEQYF. In DNA, the CDR3 is TGTGCCAGCAGCTTAATCACAGGGGGGGTTTACGAGCAGTACTTC.

The chain is built from TRBV29-1 and TRBJ1-2, with a weak D call TRBD1 (5 bases). V lost 4 bases and J 4 bases, leaving 13 bases between the germline ends. This CDR3 has 13 residues. Germline V gene lookup returns CDR1 SQVTM and CDR2 ANQGSEA. DNA for the CDR3: TGCAGCGTTGGACTTGGGGGGTCCTATGGCTACACCTTC. It encodes CSVGLGGSYGYTF.

For the CDR3, the DNA is TGTGCCACCAGCGAGGTGGCGGGGGCCCCGCATTTT. Protein sequence: CATSEVAGAPHF. The V call is TRBV15, the J call TRBJ1-5, with D possibly TRBD1 on 6 matching bases. The CDR3 contains 12 residues. CDR1 and CDR2 (germline): LNHNV, YYDKDF (reference sequence). Trimming removed 5 bases at V and 15 bases at J, with 17 bases between.

The V call is TRBV5-8, the J call TRBJ1-4; tentative D call: TRBD1 (6 bases). This CDR3 has 15 residues. The germline V gene has CDR1 SGHTS and CDR2 YDEGEE. The germline V and J ends were trimmed by 6 bases and 1 base, with 13 bases remaining between them. The chain's CDR3 is CASTRSTGTNEKLFF. In DNA, the CDR3 is TGTGCCAGCACCAGATCGACAGGAACTAATGAAAAACTGTTTTTT. Supplemented by reference TRBV5-8 and TRBJ1-4, the full variable domain reads EAGVTQSPTHLIKTRGQQATLRCSPISGHTSVYWYQQALGLGLQFLLWYDEGEERNRGNFPPRFSGRQFPNYSSELNVNALELEDSALYLCASTRSTGTNEKLFFGSGTQLSVL.

The chain links TRBV7-8 to TRBJ2-5, with a possible D match to TRBD1 (6 bases). Germline V gives CDR1 SGHVS, CDR2 FQNEAQ. This CDR3 spans 15 amino acids. V dropped 3 bases and J dropped 5 bases, with 16 bases sitting between them. The CDR3 is CASSLGAPNGETQYF. In nucleotides, the CDR3 is TGTGCCAGCAGCTTGGGGGCCCCGAACGGGGAGACCCAGTACTTC.